This TCR beta chain was retrieved from a study of cytomegalovirus exposure and HLA in healthy donors. The CDR3 sequence is 15 residues long. J lost 7 bases, V lost 5 bases, and 14 bases had no gene match. The germline V gene encodes CDR1 GTSNPN and CDR2 SVGIG (reference sequence). Clones were sequenced by immunoSEQ multiplex PCR, and TCRdb holds only the in-frame ones, with some missing. Here the sample spans 60,000 to 80,000 clones, around four fifths being singletons. The sample was PBMCs. V and J are TRBV30 and TRBJ2-1, with 7 bases fitting TRBD2. The clonotype was recovered from a young man in good health and CMV-seronegative. The CDR3 sequence: CAWSSWAGDVNEQFF. The CDR3 DNA follows: TGTGCCTGGTCGTCTTGGGCGGGAGATGTGAATGAGCAGTTCTTC.